This TCR beta chain was sequenced during a study of post-analysis software for immune sequencing data. Study in general: The study covered relapsing-remitting, secondary progressive and progressive-relapsing courses of multiple sclerosis.

General study points: Patients carried roughly 5 TRBV segments more frequently than controls did, and TRBV5-6, TRBV5-1 and TRBV20-1 were among them. By F measure, samples from a shared preparation batch strongly co-clustered. Versus controls, multiple sclerosis patients showed significantly lower diversity (normalized Chao1).

As for this clonotype: The target antigen is unknown.

CDR3 length: 14 residues. Germline V lookup: CDR1 SGHAT, CDR2 FQNNGV. Trimming shortened V by 7 bases and J by 7 bases, and 19 bases separated the two germline ends. Each TCR beta cDNA library carried unique molecular identifiers. TCRdb independently ran MiXCR on the PCR reads; one entry per CDR3 protein. Among about 760,000 distinct CDR3 sequences listed, roughly 27% were seen once. The chain is built from TRBV11-2 and TRBJ1-1; D is possibly TRBD1 (6 bases). The material sequenced was blood. The clonotype comes from a girl aged 5-17 years with multiple sclerosis. CDR3 region: CASNSGHLSVEAFF. In DNA, the CDR3 is TGTGCCAGCAACTCGGGACATTTAAGCGTTGAAGCTTTCTTT.